The 22 T cell receptor beta chains listed next were all sequenced from one sample in a study of T cell responses to AZD1222 COVID-19 vaccine. Method: immunoSEQ multiplex PCR; TCRdb's copy keeps in-frame clones and lacks some. Among 43,000 or so clones listed, around 91% were seen once. Sequenced material: peripheral blood, taken 28 days after the second AZD1222 dose. The receptors here all came from an adult who received the AZD1222 COVID-19 vaccine.

The chain links TRBV3-1 (or the pseudogene TRBV3-2) to TRBJ1-1; no clear D gene. The length of the CDR3 is 17 residues. The germline V gene encodes CDR1 LGHDT and CDR2 YNNKEL (reference sequence). V shed 0 bases and J shed 3 bases, with 17 bases lying between them. This chain's CDR3 is CASSQDSSGFLDTEAFF. CDR3 nucleotides: TGTGCCAGCAGCCAAGATTCTAGCGGCTTTCTGGACACTGAAGCTTTCTTT.

The chain combines TRBV4-1 with TRBJ2-7; tentative D call: TRBD1 (6 bases). The CDR3 is 13 residues long. Looked up from germline, CDR1 is MGHRA and CDR2 is YSYEKL. Trimming shortened V by 3 bases and J by 3 bases, and 9 bases separated the two germline ends. DNA of the CDR3: TGCGCCAGCAGCCAGGGACATGACTACGAGCAGTACTTC. This encodes CASSQGHDYEQYF.

The chain recombines TRBV29-1 with TRBJ2-3, with D perhaps matching TRBD1 or TRBD2 (5 bases each). The CDR3 is 15 residues long. Germline CDR1 reads SQVTM; CDR2 reads ANQGSEA. V lost 6 bases and J lost 7, with 23 bases in between. In DNA, the CDR3 is TGCAGCGTCCGACGGGCGGGCAGGGCTGGAAATACGCAGTATTTT. Encoded protein: CSVRRAGRAGNTQYF.

CDR3 in amino acids: CASRQRQGWDEKLFF. The CDR3 nucleotides read TGTGCCAGCAGGCAGAGACAGGGATGGGATGAAAAACTGTTTTTT. The chain has TRBV6-6 and TRBJ1-4; 7 bases map to TRBD1. The CDR3 sequence is 15 residues long. V dropped 6 bases and J dropped 6; count of bases not matched to a gene: 10. The V gene's germline CDR1 is MNHNY and CDR2 SVGAGI (reference sequence).

V and J are TRBV14 and TRBJ1-1; possible D gene TRBD1, 5 bases. The germline gives CDR1 SGHDN, CDR2 FVKESK. The CDR3 runs 14 residues. Trimming left V 1 base short and J 4 bases short, with 10 bases between. Here the CDR3 reads CASSQVGVGTEAFF. The CDR3 DNA sequence: TGTGCCAGCAGCCAAGTGGGGGTGGGCACTGAAGCTTTCTTT.

The rearrangement links TRBV28 to TRBJ2-3; no firm D call. Trimming removed 5 bases from V and 0 bases from J, with 3 bases in between. There are 12 residues in the CDR3. The germline V gene has CDR1 MDHEN and CDR2 SYDVKM. The CDR3 sequence: CASSLSTDTQYF. CDR3 bases: TGTGCCAGCAGTCTGAGCACAGATACGCAGTATTTT.

CDR3 nucleotide sequence: TGTGCCAGCAGCGCTGCAGGGATAAATGAGCAGTTCTTC. This sequence encodes CASSAAGINEQFF. The V call is TRBV5-6, the J call TRBJ2-1; TRBD1 might be the D (5 bases). The V end was cut by 4 bases, the J end by 7 bases, with 12 bases between. This CDR3 spans 13 amino acids. CDR1 and CDR2 (germline): SGHDT, YYEEEE.

The chain recombines TRBV14 with TRBJ1-4, with 7 bases lining up with TRBD1. The CDR3 is made up of 15 amino acids. The J segment lost 7 bases and the V segment lost 1 base, leaving 6 bases of the junction unmatched. Germline V gene data show CDR1 as SGHDN and CDR2 as FVKESK. CDR3 in amino acids: CASSQVTGWGEKLFF. In DNA form, the CDR3 reads TGTGCCAGCAGCCAAGTGACAGGGTGGGGTGAAAAACTGTTTTTT.

This chain connects TRBV7-9 to TRBJ1-4; 7 bases align to TRBD1. Per germline, CDR1 SEHNR and CDR2 FQNEAQ (reference sequence). CDR3 size: 14 residues. The V gene end was trimmed by 0 bases and the J gene end by 13 bases; junction bases not matched to a gene: 8. In nucleotides, the CDR3 is TGTGCCAGCAGCTTAGCGGCGGGACAGAACACACTGTTTTTT. This encodes CASSLAAGQNTLFF.

The genes are TRBV5-1 and TRBJ2-5; D call uncertain. Trimming stripped 4 bases from V and 2 bases from J, with 3 bases between. This CDR3 contains 11 residues. The germline V gene encodes CDR1 SGHRS and CDR2 YFSETQ. The DNA of the CDR3 is TGCGCCAGCAGCCAGCAAGAGACCCAGTACTTC. Protein: CASSQQETQYF.

The rearrangement links TRBV5-8 to TRBJ1-3, with a possible D match to TRBD1 (6 bases). The CDR3 runs to 15 residues. V lost 5 bases and J lost 2, with 14 bases in between. Per germline, CDR1 SGHTS and CDR2 YDEGEE. CDR3 residues: CASSPRGGTGNTIYF. As DNA, the CDR3 is TGTGCCAGCAGTCCCAGGGGTGGAACTGGAAACACCATATATTTT.

The chain has TRBV19 and TRBJ2-5; D uncertain. This CDR3 is built from 13 residues. Looked up from germline, CDR1 is LNHDA and CDR2 is SQIVND (reference sequence). Trimming cost V 5 bases and J 1 base, with 8 bases left between them. The chain's CDR3 is CASSVSAQETQYF. CDR3 nucleotide sequence: TGTGCCAGTAGTGTCTCAGCCCAAGAGACCCAGTACTTC. Complete variable domain (other parts from reference TRBV19 and TRBJ2-5): DGGITQSPKYLFRKEGQNVTLSCEQNLNHDAMYWYRQDPGQGLRLIYYSQIVNDFQKGDIAEGYSVSREKKESFPLTVTSAQKNPTAFYLCASSVSAQETQYFGPGTRLLVL.

The CDR3 DNA follows: TGTGCCAGTAGTATCTCACGGAGCTCCTACGAGCAGTACTTC. Protein: CASSISRSSYEQYF. The chain links TRBV19 to TRBJ2-7; D not certain. In germline, CDR1 is LNHDA, CDR2 SQIVND (reference sequence). The CDR3 runs 14 residues. The V gene lost 3 bases and the J gene lost 0 bases, with 9 bases spanning the gap.

V usage is TRBV6-5 and J usage is TRBJ1-1; D is unresolved. Per the germline V gene, CDR1 is MNHEY and CDR2 is SVGAGI. The V end lost 6 bases, the J end lost 4 bases, and 15 bases lay between the germline ends. CDR3 length: 14 amino acids. Here the CDR3 reads CASSRQNPSTEAFF. Here the CDR3 DNA reads TGTGCCAGCAGCCGACAAAACCCCAGCACTGAAGCTTTCTTT.

The chain carries TRBV9 and TRBJ1-3, with D hard to call. CDR1 SGDLS and CDR2 YYNGEE come from the germline V gene. The CDR3 has 15 residues. Deletions cut 5 bases from V and 0 bases from J, with 12 bases between. CDR3 sequence (DNA): TGTGCCAGCAGGGCCTCGGGTTACTCTGGAAACACCATATATTTT. Protein product: CASRASGYSGNTIYF.

This rearrangement joins TRBV29-1 to TRBJ1-3; 10 bases align to TRBD1. Germline V lookup: CDR1 SQVTM, CDR2 ANQGSEA. The CDR3 sequence is 15 residues long. J was trimmed by 1 base and V by 2 bases; bases with no gene match: 2. The CDR3: CSVETGQGSGNTIYF. The CDR3 DNA follows: TGCAGCGTTGAAACGGGACAGGGGTCTGGAAACACCATATATTTT. The full variable domain, in which reference TRBV29-1 and TRBJ1-3 provide the parts outside the CDR3, is SAVISQKPSRDICQRGTSLTIQCQVDSQVTMMFWYRQQPGQSLTLIATANQGSEATYESGFVIDKFPISRPNLTFSTLTVSNMSPEDSSIYLCSVETGQGSGNTIYFGEGSWLTVV.

The CDR3 nucleotides are TGTGCCAGCTCACCATTCTTTCAGGGAGTTTGGGAAAAACTGTTTTTT. Its protein product is CASSPFFQGVWEKLFF. This sequence joins TRBV18 and TRBJ1-4, with a possible D match to TRBD1 (5 bases). From germline, CDR1 is KGHSH and CDR2 LQKENI. V lost 2 bases and J lost 8, with 18 bases in between. This CDR3 has 16 amino acids.

The V call is TRBV19, the J call TRBJ1-5; a weak D match, TRBD1 (5 bases). Per the germline V gene, CDR1 is LNHDA and CDR2 is SQIVND (reference sequence). V lost 4 bases to trimming and J lost 6 bases, with 13 bases between them. This CDR3 contains 14 residues. The CDR3 spells CASSTGRELQPQHF. CDR3 bases: TGTGCCAGTAGTACGGGCAGGGAACTTCAGCCCCAGCATTTT. The whole variable domain, filled in from reference TRBV19 and TRBJ1-5, reads DGGITQSPKYLFRKEGQNVTLSCEQNLNHDAMYWYRQDPGQGLRLIYYSQIVNDFQKGDIAEGYSVSREKKESFPLTVTSAQKNPTAFYLCASSTGRELQPQHFGDGTRLSIL.

V is TRBV5-4 and J is TRBJ2-1; 7 bases are shared with TRBD1. Germline CDR1 and CDR2: SGHNT and YYREEE (reference sequence). The V and J ends lost 2 bases and 6 bases, in that order; junction bases with no gene match: 8. This CDR3 is built from 15 residues. CDR3 DNA: TGTGCCAGCAGCTTCTCGACAGGGACGGCCAATGAGCAGTTCTTC. It specifies CASSFSTGTANEQFF. Full variable domain (missing parts from reference TRBV5-4 and TRBJ2-1): ETGVTQSPTHLIKTRGQQVTLRCSSQSGHNTVSWYQQALGQGPQFIFQYYREEENGRGNFPPRFSGLQFPNYSSELNVNALELDDSALYLCASSFSTGTANEQFFGPGTRLTVL.

The chain joins TRBV6-6 to TRBJ1-2; TRBD1 might be the D (6 bases). Germline CDR1 and CDR2: MNHNY and SVGAGI (reference sequence). The CDR3 is made up of 13 amino acids. V was clipped by 5 bases and J by 7 bases, with 14 bases between them. DNA of the CDR3: TGTGCCAGCAGTAATCTCGGCAGGGGTGGCTACACCTTC. Protein: CASSNLGRGGYTF.

This clone was recorded once. This chain links TRBV4-3 with TRBJ2-1; D perhaps matches TRBD1 (6 bases). CDR1 and CDR2 (germline): LGHNA, YSLEER. There are 17 residues in the CDR3. V lost 3 bases to trimming and J lost 1 base, with 16 bases between them. DNA for the CDR3: TGCGCCAGCAGCCAGGCCAGGGCAGGGGCGTCCTACAATGAGCAGTTCTTC. It encodes CASSQARAGASYNEQFF.

The chain links TRBV7-2 to TRBJ2-5; unclear D gene. CDR1 is SGHTA, CDR2 FQGNSA, per germline. This CDR3 is 15 amino acids long. V shed 0 bases and J shed 5 bases, with 13 bases lying between them. CDR3 loop: CASSLAVAVGETQYF. The CDR3 DNA sequence: TGTGCCAGCAGCTTAGCGGTCGCGGTGGGGGAGACCCAGTACTTC.